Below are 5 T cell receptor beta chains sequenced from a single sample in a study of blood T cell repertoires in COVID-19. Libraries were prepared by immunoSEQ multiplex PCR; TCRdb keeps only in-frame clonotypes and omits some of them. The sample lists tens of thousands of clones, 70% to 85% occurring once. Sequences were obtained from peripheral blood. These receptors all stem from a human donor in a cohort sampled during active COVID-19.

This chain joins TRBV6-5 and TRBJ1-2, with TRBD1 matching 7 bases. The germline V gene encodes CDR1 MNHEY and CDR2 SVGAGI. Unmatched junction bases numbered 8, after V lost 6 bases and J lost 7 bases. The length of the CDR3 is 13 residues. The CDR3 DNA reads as TGTGCCAGCAGGTGGCAGGGGGATGGTGGCTACACCTTC. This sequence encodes CASRWQGDGGYTF.

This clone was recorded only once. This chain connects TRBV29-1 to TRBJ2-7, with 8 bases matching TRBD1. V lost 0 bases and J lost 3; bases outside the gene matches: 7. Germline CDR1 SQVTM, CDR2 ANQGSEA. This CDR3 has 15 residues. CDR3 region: CSVEDEGTGRYEQYF. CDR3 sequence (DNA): TGCAGCGTTGAAGATGAGGGGACAGGTCGCTACGAGCAGTACTTC.

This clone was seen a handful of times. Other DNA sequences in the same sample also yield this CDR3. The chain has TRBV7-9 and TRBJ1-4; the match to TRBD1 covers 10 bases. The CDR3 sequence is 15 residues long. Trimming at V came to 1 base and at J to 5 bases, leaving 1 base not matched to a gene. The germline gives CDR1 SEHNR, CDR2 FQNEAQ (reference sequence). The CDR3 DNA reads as TGTGCCAGCAGCTTAGAGGGACAGGGGAATGAAAAACTGTTTTTT. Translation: CASSLEGQGNEKLFF.

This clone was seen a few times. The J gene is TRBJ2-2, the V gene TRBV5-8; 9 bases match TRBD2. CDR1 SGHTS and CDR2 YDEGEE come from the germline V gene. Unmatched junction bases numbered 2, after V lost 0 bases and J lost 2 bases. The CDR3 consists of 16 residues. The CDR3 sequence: CASSLGLAVNTGELFF. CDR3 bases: TGTGCCAGCAGCTTGGGACTAGCGGTAAACACCGGGGAGCTGTTTTTT.

The DNA for the CDR3 is TGTGCCAGCAGCGTAGGCGGGAGTGGAGATACGCAGTATTTT. It yields the protein CASSVGGSGDTQYF. V usage is TRBV9 and J usage is TRBJ2-3; 7 bases fit TRBD2. The CDR3 extends over 14 amino acids. V dropped 0 bases and J dropped 5; count of bases not matched to a gene: 3. In germline, CDR1 is SGDLS, CDR2 YYNGEE.